The 28 T cell receptor beta chains listed next were all sequenced from one sample in a study of blood T cell repertoires in COVID-19. The repertoire was sequenced with immunoSEQ multiplex PCR; TCRdb's copy has only in-frame clones and lacks some. The top ten clones hold 1.8% of a sample with 430,000 or so clones, roughly 90% of them seen once. The material sequenced was PBMCs or T cells enriched from blood (not recorded which). These receptors were taken from a woman between 40 and 50 years old who had recovered from COVID-19.

J is TRBJ2-1 and V is TRBV12-3 or TRBV12-4; a possible D gene is TRBD2 (6 bases). V lost 4 bases and J lost 9, with 13 bases in between. The CDR3 is 13 residues long. The CDR3 DNA sequence: TGTGCCAGCAGTTCGACGACTAGAGCTGAGCAGTTCTTC. The encoded protein is CASSSTTRAEQFF.

The rearrangement uses TRBV5-1 and TRBJ2-3; TRBD2 matches 14 bases. Germline CDR1 and CDR2: SGHRS and YFSETQ. This CDR3 is built from 17 residues. The junction had 9 bases not matched to a gene; V was cut back by 5 bases and J by 4 bases. CDR3 loop: CASRGSGTSGSPDTQYF. The CDR3 nucleotides read TGCGCCAGCAGAGGGTCAGGGACTAGCGGGAGCCCAGATACGCAGTATTTT. The whole variable domain, remainder taken from reference TRBV5-1 and TRBJ2-3, is KAGVTQTPRYLIKTRGQQVTLSCSPISGHRSVSWYQQTPGQGLQFLFEYFSETQRNKGNFPGRFSGRQFSNSRSEMNVSTLELGDSALYLCASRGSGTSGSPDTQYFGPGTRLTVL.

The chain is built from TRBV4-1 and TRBJ2-7; 9 nucleotides align to TRBD2. This CDR3 is built from 15 residues. V was pared by 1 base and J by 1 base, with 2 bases of the junction left unmatched. Germline CDR1 is MGHRA and CDR2 is YSYEKL. This CDR3 is CASSQGSGRSYEQYF. The CDR3 region has the DNA TGCGCCAGCAGCCAAGGAAGCGGGAGGTCCTACGAGCAGTACTTC.

This clone was seen a few times. Additional DNA sequences in this sample encode the identical CDR3. J is TRBJ1-1 and V is TRBV4-1, with D unclear. V lost 0 bases to trimming and J lost 0 bases, with 2 bases between them. This CDR3 has 13 amino acids. CDR1 and CDR2 from the germline V gene are MGHRA and YSYEKL. In DNA form, the CDR3 reads TGCGCCAGCAGCCAAGACTTGAACACTGAAGCTTTCTTT. It codes for CASSQDLNTEAFF.

The genes are TRBV29-1 and TRBJ2-1, with 13 bases lining up with TRBD2. The V segment lost 2 bases and the J segment 2 bases; nucleotides outside the gene matches: 6. Per germline, CDR1 SQVTM and CDR2 ANQGSEA. CDR3 length: 17 amino acids. CDR3 region: CSVEPLLAGGPYNEQFF. The CDR3 DNA follows: TGCAGCGTTGAACCCCTACTAGCGGGAGGGCCCTACAATGAGCAGTTCTTC.

This chain uses TRBV7-9 with TRBJ2-7; no firm D call. Germline V gene sequence: CDR1 SEHNR, CDR2 FQNEAQ (reference sequence). The CDR3 covers 14 residues. Trimming took off 2 bases at V and 2 bases at J, with 10 bases between the two ends. CDR3 region: CASSLSQATYEQYF. CDR3 coding DNA: TGTGCCAGCAGCTTAAGCCAGGCGACCTACGAGCAGTACTTC.

The chain combines TRBV7-2 with TRBJ2-1, with D unclear. V gave up 5 bases and J gave up 2 bases, with 13 bases separating them. The CDR3 sequence is 15 residues long. Germline CDR1 and CDR2: SGHTA and FQGNSA. The CDR3 DNA is TGTGCCAGCAGCGAAAATGGGCTAACCTACAATGAGCAGTTCTTC. Translated, it gives CASSENGLTYNEQFF.

The V gene is TRBV27, the J gene TRBJ1-5; D may be TRBD1 (5 bases). This CDR3 has 14 residues. V dropped 5 bases and J dropped 2 bases, with 10 bases sitting between them. Looked up from germline, CDR1 is MNHEY and CDR2 is SMNVEV (reference sequence). The CDR3 loop reads CASSPAGGNQPQHF. CDR3 DNA sequence: TGTGCCAGCAGTCCTGCGGGGGGCAATCAGCCCCAGCATTTT.

V and J are TRBV4-3 and TRBJ2-2, with 7 bases matching TRBD2. CDR1 LGHNA and CDR2 YSLEER come from the germline V gene. J was trimmed by 4 bases and V by 0 bases; bases with no gene match: 17. The CDR3 is made up of 20 amino acids. The CDR3 DNA reads TGCGCCAGCAGCCAAGATGAGGGGACTACCCCCAACAAGATCACCGGGGAGCTGTTTTTT. Its protein is CASSQDEGTTPNKITGELFF.

The rearrangement uses TRBV9 and TRBJ1-6, with D tentatively TRBD1 (5 bases). Germline V gives CDR1 SGDLS, CDR2 YYNGEE. Trimming cost V 0 bases and J 7 bases, with 5 bases left between them. This CDR3 comprises 13 residues. The CDR3 DNA reads as TGTGCCAGCAGCGTAGCAGGGAATTCACCCCTCCACTTT. Translating it yields CASSVAGNSPLHF.

This chain joins TRBV27 and TRBJ1-1, with 9 bases that match TRBD1. Germline V gene sequence: CDR1 MNHEY, CDR2 SMNVEV (reference sequence). The J segment lost 1 base and the V segment lost 7 bases, leaving 4 bases of the junction unmatched. The CDR3 length is 14 residues. The CDR3: CASNNRGPNTEAFF. CDR3 sequence (DNA): TGTGCCAGCAACAACAGGGGGCCGAACACTGAAGCTTTCTTT.

The chain couples TRBV27 to TRBJ1-1, with no clear D. The CDR3 totals 14 residues. CDR1 and CDR2 (germline): MNHEY, SMNVEV (reference sequence). The V end was cut by 0 bases, the J end by 7 bases, with 12 bases between. The CDR3 DNA is TGTGCCAGCAGTTTATCGAGGGAGTATGGTGAAGCTTTCTTT. As protein: CASSLSREYGEAFF.

The V call is TRBV7-2, the J call TRBJ1-1, with 7 bases aligning to TRBD1. CDR1 and CDR2 (germline): SGHTA, FQGNSA. The CDR3 spans 15 residues. Losses at the gene ends were 5 bases for V and 3 bases for J; bases not matched to a gene: 9. The CDR3 coding sequence is TGTGCCAGCAGCCCTCCTAGGGGGCGTCACACTGAAGCTTTCTTT. As protein: CASSPPRGRHTEAFF. The whole variable domain, remainder taken from reference TRBV7-2 and TRBJ1-1, is GAGVSQSPSNKVTEKGKDVELRCDPISGHTALYWYRQSLGQGLEFLIYFQGNSAPDKSGLPSDRFSAERTGGSVSTLTIQRTQQEDSAVYLCASSPPRGRHTEAFFGQGTRLTVV.

This sequence joins TRBV4-1 and TRBJ2-4; 15 bases are shared with TRBD2. Germline values: CDR1 MGHRA, CDR2 YSYEKL. Trimming removed 2 bases from V and 10 bases from J; junction bases left unmatched: 3. CDR3 size: 15 residues. The CDR3 loop reads CASSQLGLAGGIQYF. For the CDR3, the DNA is TGCGCCAGCAGCCAACTGGGACTAGCGGGAGGAATTCAGTACTTC.

In regard to this clone: Other DNA sequences in the same sample also yield this CDR3. The gene calls are TRBV5-1 and TRBJ2-2, with 10 bases fitting TRBD2. The CDR3 sequence is 14 residues long. The V gene end was trimmed by 4 bases and the J gene end by 5 bases; junction bases not matched to a gene: 2. Germline V CDR1 and CDR2: SGHRS, YFSETQ. The chain's CDR3 is CASSLAGETGELFF. CDR3 DNA sequence: TGCGCCAGCAGCCTAGCGGGAGAGACCGGGGAGCTGTTTTTT. Filled out from reference TRBV5-1 and TRBJ2-2, the complete variable domain reads KAGVTQTPRYLIKTRGQQVTLSCSPISGHRSVSWYQQTPGQGLQFLFEYFSETQRNKGNFPGRFSGRQFSNSRSEMNVSTLELGDSALYLCASSLAGETGELFFGEGSRLTVL.

This clone was recorded only once. The chain links TRBV20-1 to TRBJ2-7; no clear D gene. The CDR3 length is 11 residues. V lost 5 bases, J lost 7 bases, and 12 bases lay in between. Germline V CDR1 and CDR2: DFQATT, SNEGSKA (reference sequence). The CDR3 bases are TGCAGTGCTCTCTCTAAATATGAGCAGTACTTC. This encodes CSALSKYEQYF.

In the case of this clone: Distinct nucleotide sequences in the sample also encode this CDR3. The J gene is TRBJ1-4, the V gene TRBV10-3; D may be TRBD1 (6 bases). V lost 3 bases, J lost 1 base, and 6 bases lay in between. This CDR3 has 14 residues. The germline V gene encodes CDR1 ENHRY and CDR2 SYGVKD. CDR3 sequence: CAISEGGTNEKLFF. CDR3 nucleotides: TGTGCCATCAGTGAAGGGGGAACTAATGAAAAACTGTTTTTT.

This clone has a single count. This sample also contains other DNA sequences that code for the same CDR3. The genes are TRBV7-2 and TRBJ1-1; 8 nucleotides align to TRBD1. CDR1 is SGHTA, CDR2 FQGNSA, per germline. Losses at the gene ends were 6 bases for V and 1 base for J; bases not matched to a gene: 1. The CDR3 is 13 residues long. The CDR3 sequence: CASSQGANTEAFF. Written as DNA, the CDR3 is TGTGCCAGCAGTCAGGGGGCGAACACTGAAGCTTTCTTT.

The gene calls are TRBV19 and TRBJ2-7; 7 bases are a match to TRBD1. Germline V gene sequence: CDR1 LNHDA, CDR2 SQIVND (reference sequence). The CDR3 is 13 amino acids. Trimming took 5 bases from V and 4 from J; bases not matched to a gene: 5. The CDR3 is CASSVQGWYEQYF. CDR3 coding DNA: TGTGCCAGTAGTGTACAGGGGTGGTACGAGCAGTACTTC.

V usage is TRBV25-1 and J usage is TRBJ2-7, with D maybe TRBD2 (5 bases). Germline assignment: CDR1 MGHDK and CDR2 SYGVNS. This CDR3 comprises 13 residues. V gave up 8 bases and J gave up 5 bases, with 16 bases separating them. This CDR3 reads CASGLDSLNEQYF. In DNA, the CDR3 is TGTGCCAGCGGGTTGGACTCTCTTAACGAGCAGTACTTC.

This chain connects TRBV24-1 to TRBJ2-3; 9 nucleotides line up with TRBD1. Per the germline V gene, CDR1 is KGHDR and CDR2 is SFDVKD. Losses at the gene ends were 4 bases for V and 6 bases for J; bases not matched to a gene: 7. This CDR3 is 15 amino acids long. The CDR3 region is CATSDTGQGRDTQYF. Here the CDR3 DNA reads TGTGCCACCAGTGACACGGGACAGGGACGCGATACGCAGTATTTT.

J is TRBJ2-7 and V is TRBV7-9, with 8 bases lining up with TRBD1. The CDR3 totals 16 residues. V trimming: 5 bases; J trimming: 4 bases; junction bases outside the gene matches: 13. Germline-derived CDR1 and CDR2 are SEHNR and FQNEAQ (reference sequence). CDR3 sequence reads: CASSNPGGAGGYEQYF. The CDR3 nucleotides are TGTGCCAGCAGCAACCCAGGGGGCGCCGGAGGGTACGAGCAGTACTTC.

This chain links TRBV11-3 with TRBJ2-3; 7 bases match TRBD1. This CDR3 has 15 residues. Germline V gene sequence: CDR1 SGHNT, CDR2 YENEEA. The trim removed 5 bases at V and 2 bases at J, leaving 7 bases unmatched. The CDR3 region is CASSQGQLYTDTQYF. The CDR3 nucleotides read TGTGCCAGCAGCCAGGGACAGCTATACACAGATACGCAGTATTTT.

The chain joins TRBV4-2 to TRBJ1-6; possibly TRBD1 for D (6 bases). The V gene lost 4 bases and the J gene lost 7 bases, with 17 bases spanning the gap. This CDR3 has 16 residues. CDR1 LGHNA and CDR2 YNFKEQ come from the germline V gene. In DNA, the CDR3 is TGTGCCAGCAGCCGCGGCCGGGACACGAAGAATTCACCCCTCCACTTT. This encodes CASSRGRDTKNSPLHF.

V gene TRBV6-5 combines with J gene TRBJ1-1, with 9 nucleotides matching TRBD1. Germline lookup yields CDR1 MNHEY and CDR2 SVGAGI. J was trimmed by 4 bases and V by 6 bases; bases with no gene match: 6. This CDR3 has 14 amino acids. CDR3: CASRTGTGLTEAFF. CDR3 nucleotides: TGTGCCAGCAGAACCGGGACAGGGCTCACTGAAGCTTTCTTT.

This clone was seen just once. The chain recombines TRBV7-9 with TRBJ1-2; no definite D call. Germline V gene lookup returns CDR1 SEHNR and CDR2 FQNEAQ (reference sequence). The CDR3 runs to 17 residues. V lost 5 bases to trimming and J lost 4 bases, with 23 bases between them. DNA for the CDR3: TGTGCCAGCAGCACCCCAGAGGGCGGAGGACCCTCCTATGGCTACACCTTC. Its translation is CASSTPEGGGPSYGYTF.

The gene calls are TRBV27 and TRBJ2-7; 9 positions agree with TRBD2. The CDR3 has 15 amino acids. J was trimmed by 3 bases and V by 3 bases; bases with no gene match: 6. CDR1 is MNHEY, CDR2 SMNVEV, per germline (reference sequence). The CDR3 region has the DNA TGTGCCAGCAGTTTGGGCGGGAGGGATTACTACGAGCAGTACTTC. As protein: CASSLGGRDYYEQYF.

The table lists this clone with a count of one. The gene calls are TRBV5-1 and TRBJ2-6; D is undetermined. V was cut by 3 bases and J by 2 bases, with 9 bases left in between. The length of the CDR3 is 15 residues. From germline, CDR1 is SGHRS and CDR2 YFSETQ. The CDR3 DNA reads TGCGCCAGCAGCTCTCAACGGGCTGGGGCCAACGTCCTGACTTTC. This gives the protein CASSSQRAGANVLTF.